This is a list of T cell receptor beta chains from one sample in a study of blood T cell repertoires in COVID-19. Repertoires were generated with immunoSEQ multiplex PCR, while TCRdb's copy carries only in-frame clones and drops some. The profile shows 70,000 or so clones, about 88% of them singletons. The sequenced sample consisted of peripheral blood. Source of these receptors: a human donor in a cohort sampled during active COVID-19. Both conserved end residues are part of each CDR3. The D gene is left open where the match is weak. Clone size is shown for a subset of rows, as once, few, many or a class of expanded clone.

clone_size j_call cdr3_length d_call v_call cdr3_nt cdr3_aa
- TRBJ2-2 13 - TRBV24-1 TGTGCCACGAGGGCCTTCGTCACCGGGGAGCTGTTTTTT CATRAFVTGELFF
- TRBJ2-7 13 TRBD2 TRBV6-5 TGTGCCAGCAGGTCTAGCGGGAGCTACGAGCAGTACTTC CASRSSGSYEQYF
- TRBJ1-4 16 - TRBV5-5 TGTGCCAGCAGCTTGGTATTTGGACAGCCGAATGAAAAACTGTTTTTT CASSLVFGQPNEKLFF
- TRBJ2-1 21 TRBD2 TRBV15 TGTGCCACCAGCAGAGACGGACTAACTAGCGGGACCCCCAGCTCCTACAATGAGCAGTTCTTC CATSRDGLTSGTPSSYNEQFF
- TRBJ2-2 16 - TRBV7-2 TGTGCCAGCAGCTTAGGCAGTAGCGCGAACACCGGGGAGCTGTTTTTT CASSLGSSANTGELFF
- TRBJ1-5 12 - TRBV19 TGTGCCAGTAGCTATGCGGGGCAGCCCCAGCATTTT CASSYAGQPQHF
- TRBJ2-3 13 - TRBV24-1 TGTGCCACCAGTGGGCAGGGGACAGATACGCAGTATTTT CATSGQGTDTQYF
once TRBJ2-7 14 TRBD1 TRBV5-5 TGTGCCAGCAGACCCGACAGGGGAAAATACGAGCAGTACTTC CASRPDRGKYEQYF
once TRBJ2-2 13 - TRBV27 TGTGCCAGCAGCCTCCTCGGTACCGGGGAGCTGTTTTTT CASSLLGTGELFF
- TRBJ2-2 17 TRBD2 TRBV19 TGTGCCAGTAGTATAGGGGCTAGCGGGGTTTTCACCGGGGAGCTGTTTTTT CASSIGASGVFTGELFF
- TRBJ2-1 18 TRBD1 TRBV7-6 TGTGCCAGCAGCTCCCCAGCGGGACAGGGGTCGATTGTGAGTGAGCAGTTCTTC CASSSPAGQGSIVSEQFF
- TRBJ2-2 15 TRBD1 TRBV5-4 TGTGCCAGCAGCGCCGGGACAGTCAACACCGGGGAGCTGTTTTTT CASSAGTVNTGELFF
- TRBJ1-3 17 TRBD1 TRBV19 TGTGCCAGTAGTATTCGACAGGGGGGGAGCTCTGGAAACACCATATATTTT CASSIRQGGSSGNTIYF
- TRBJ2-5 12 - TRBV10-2 TGCGCCAGCAGTGAGGCGGAAGAGACCCAGTACTTC CASSEAEETQYF
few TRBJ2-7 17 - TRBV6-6 TGTGCCAGCAGTCGGGACCGAATCGGCGGGTCGTCCTACGAGCAGTACTTC CASSRDRIGGSSYEQYF
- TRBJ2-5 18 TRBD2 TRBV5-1 TGCGCCAGCAGCCAGCACTCGACTAGCGGGAGGGTGGAGGAGACCCAGTACTTC CASSQHSTSGRVEETQYF
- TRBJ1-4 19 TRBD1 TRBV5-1 TGCGCCAGCAGCTCGGAAACAGGGGTATTAGGGGGAACTAATGAAAAACTGTTTTTT CASSSETGVLGGTNEKLFF
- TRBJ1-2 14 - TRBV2 TGTGCCAGCAGTATACAGGGAGACGGCTATGGCTACACCTTC CASSIQGDGYGYTF
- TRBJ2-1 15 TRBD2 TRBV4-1 TGCGCCAGCAGCCGGGGACTAGCGGACTACAATGAGCAGTTCTTC CASSRGLADYNEQFF
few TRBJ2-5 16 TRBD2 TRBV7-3 TGTGCCAGCAGTTTTTCCGGGACTACCTTAGGGGAGACCCAGTACTTC CASSFSGTTLGETQYF
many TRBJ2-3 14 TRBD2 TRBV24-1 TGTGCCACTACAGCGGGGAACGAGGCAGATACGCAGTATTTT CATTAGNEADTQYF
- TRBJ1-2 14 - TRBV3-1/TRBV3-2 TGTGCCAGCAGCCGGACATCCCCGAACTATGGCTACACCTTC CASSRTSPNYGYTF
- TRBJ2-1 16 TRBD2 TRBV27 TGTGCCAGCAGTTTACGACTAGCGGGCCCCTACAATGAGCAGTTCTTC CASSLRLAGPYNEQFF
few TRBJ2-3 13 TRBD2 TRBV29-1 TGCAGCGTGACTAGCGGGAATAGGGATACGCAGTATTTT CSVTSGNRDTQYF
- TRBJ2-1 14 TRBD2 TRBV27 TGTGCCAGCATGGGGGGGGACTCCTACAATGAGCAGTTCTTC CASMGGDSYNEQFF
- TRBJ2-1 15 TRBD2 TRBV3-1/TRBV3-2 TGTGCCAGCAGCCACTTAGCGGGAGTCGATAATGAGCAGTTCTTC CASSHLAGVDNEQFF
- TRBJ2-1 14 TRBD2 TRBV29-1 TGCAGCGTTCTAATCCGGGACTACCTTGATGAGCAGTTCTTC CSVLIRDYLDEQFF
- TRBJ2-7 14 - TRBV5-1 TGCGCCAGCAGTTTGTGGGGACTTGCCTACGAGCAGTACTTC CASSLWGLAYEQYF
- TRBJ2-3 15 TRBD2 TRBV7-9 TGTGCCAGCAGCTTTCTAGCGGGAGGGCCAGATACGCAGTATTTT CASSFLAGGPDTQYF
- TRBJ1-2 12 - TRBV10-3 TGTGCCATCAGCCCCGGAGAATATGGCTACACCTTC CAISPGEYGYTF
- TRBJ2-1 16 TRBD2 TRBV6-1 TGTGCCAGCAGTGAATGGAGAACTAGCGGATACAATGAGCAGTTCTTC CASSEWRTSGYNEQFF
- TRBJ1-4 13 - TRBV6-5 TGTGCCAGCAGGGCCCGGGTTGGGGAAAAACTGTTTTTT CASRARVGEKLFF
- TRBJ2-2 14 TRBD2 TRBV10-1 TGCGCCAGCAGCGCGACTAGCGGGAGCGGGGAGCTGTTTTTT CASSATSGSGELFF
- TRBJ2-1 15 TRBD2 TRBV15 TGTGCCACCAGCACCGGGACTAGCGGGAGACTTGAGCAGTTCTTC CATSTGTSGRLEQFF
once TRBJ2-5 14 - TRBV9 TGTGCCAGCAGCTACGAGGGGAGGACAGGGACCCAGTACTTC CASSYEGRTGTQYF
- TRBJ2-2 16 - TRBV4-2 TGTGCCAGCAGCCAAGTATCTGGACTCGACACCGGGGAGCTGTTTTTT CASSQVSGLDTGELFF
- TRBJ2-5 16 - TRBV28 TGTGCCAGCAGGTCTTTGGAGGGCGTGGGGCGGGAGACCCAGTACTTC CASRSLEGVGRETQYF
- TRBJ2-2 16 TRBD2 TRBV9 TGTGCCAGCAGCGTCCTAGCGGGTACGAACACCGGGGAGCTGTTTTTT CASSVLAGTNTGELFF
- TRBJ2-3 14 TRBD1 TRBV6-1 TGTGCCAGCAGTGAGAGGGGGCGAATAGATACGCAGTATTTT CASSERGRIDTQYF
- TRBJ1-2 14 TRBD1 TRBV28 TGTGCCAGCAGATCTGGTGCGACAGGGAATGGCTACACCTTC CASRSGATGNGYTF
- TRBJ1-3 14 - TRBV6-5 TGTGCCAGCAGTTCAGTAAGCTCTGGAAACACCATATATTTT CASSSVSSGNTIYF